This T cell receptor beta chain was recorded in a study of cytomegalovirus exposure and HLA in healthy donors (dated by TCRdb to about 2017). Study-level background: An earlier analysis of under 600 of the donors reported about 250 Gb of sequence data and approximately 110 million unique TCR beta sequences from roughly 200 million T cells. An earlier analysis of some 500 of the donors applied high-throughput TCR beta sequencing to assess whether each TCR beta V gene segment acted as functional or pseudogenic. Across approximately 420 genotyped donors of the cohort, an average of roughly 250,000 unique TCR beta nucleotide sequences per donor were sequenced, and around 20% of those sequences were non-productive. A later genetic analysis took genome-wide SNP genotypes for about three fifths of the 666 donors and used that subset as a discovery cohort. To predict cytomegalovirus infection status, the study combined high-throughput TCR immunosequencing, statistical association of individual TCRs with disease status, and machine learning. An early release that covered about 600 HLA-typed donors contained around 300 gigabases of sequencing data and 70 million to 100 million unique TCR sequences. Donor age, sex, ethnicity and CMV serostatus were collected together with the repertoire data. Every repertoire in the discovery cohort had been generated on one and the same sequencing platform. Several DR-DQ haplotypes were handled as single units for association and clustering because linkage in the cohort was strong. Along with the approximately 650-subject first cohort, a separate validation cohort of roughly 110 different subjects was used. Class I and class II HLA loci were covered by the typing at four-digit resolution. A later analysis re-analyzed previously published TCR beta repertoires from roughly 600 donors and added high-resolution HLA genotyping to study TCR occurrence patterns. The study profiled the T cell repertoires of approximately 700 subjects by immunosequencing and related them to cytomegalovirus serostatus. The genetic ancestry cluster associated with self-reported Caucasian donors included over 80% of the roughly 410 genotyped donors. The aim of the study was to test whether cataloging public T cell receptors could identify signatures of past pathogen exposure. Rather than drawing on any new phenotypic data, the later analysis identified candidate immune exposures from TCR beta sequences and the way those sequences occurred across donors. Typing coverage differed by locus: A, B, C, DRB1 and DQB1 were typed in roughly 620-630 donors, DQA1 in approximately 520, DPA1 in some 570, and DPB1 in 400 to 490. General findings and caveats noted by the study authors: A later genetic analysis associated a missense DCLRE1C variant with V-gene and J-gene trimming of TCR beta chains, and an independent cohort replicated the association. A later analysis reported that several top co-occurrence clusters appeared linked to parvovirus B19, influenza, CMV and Epstein-Barr virus. Some IMGT-functional V segments, including TRBV6-2 and TRBV6-3, could not be distinguished by the 87-base-pair reads and were therefore excluded. Because HLA typing was missing for some donors at each locus, association tests included only the typed subset. A later analysis found that most CMV-associated TCR beta chains appeared HLA-restricted, with HLA associations seemingly driven largely by CMV exposure. The sequencing pipeline was judged likely to have produced a cluster of highly shared sequence variants as a technical artifact. A later genetic analysis reported fewer N-insertions in productive TCRs among donors in an Asian-associated ancestry cluster than the approximately 670-donor mean. Most TCR sequences were seen in very few donors, while some public TCRs were found in many individuals. In a later analysis, TCR association rates were found to vary across HLA loci, with the most associated TCRs seen for DRB1 alleles and the fewest for HLA-C alleles. A later analysis found that HLA-associated TCR beta chains were more clonally expanded and had lower generation probabilities than equally common non-associated chains. In an earlier analysis of about 540 of the donors, most TCR beta V segments were observed in productive rearrangements about 90% or about 30% of the time, broadly matching IMGT annotations. For the cohort, immune exposure information was limited to CMV serostatus. When HLA alleles, especially DR and DQ, strongly co-occurred, TCR associations were difficult to assign to individual alleles. Because counts were too low, under 20 rarely observed V segments, including chromosome 9 orphons, were left out of the earlier analysis of over 550 of the donors. This cohort had only TCR beta chains sequenced, and the lack of alpha or paired-chain data limited which features could be detected. The study gave a list of more than 150 TCR beta chains associated with cytomegalovirus. At a false discovery rate of 0.05, a later analysis linked 16,951 TCR beta sequences to specific HLA alleles. In vitro tests confirmed that three of the cytomegalovirus-associated TCR beta chains recognize cytomegalovirus antigens. A further reported finding was that TCR beta sequences accurately predicted the HLA-A and HLA-B alleles for most subjects in the first cohort. The classifier was reported to diagnose cytomegalovirus status with high specificity and sensitivity in both the original and validation cohorts. According to the authors, the approach could potentially be generalized to other disease states and immunological phenotypes. The presence/absence analyses assumed that sequencing depth was roughly uniform across donors, and that assumption may not be true. Correlated functional status among segregating V segments might reflect linkage disequilibrium, but an unknown experimental factor could not be ruled out.

Library construction relied on the immunoSEQ multiplex PCR assay. The multiplex PCR relied on a mix of 60 forward primers for TCR Vbeta segments and 13 reverse primers for TCR Jbeta segments. The CDR3 region of rearranged TCR beta genes was amplified from genomic DNA with a multiplex PCR assay. The amplified TCR beta libraries were sequenced on the Illumina HiSeq System as 87-base-pair reads. The original pipeline was this. A later analysis counted some 80 million unique TCR beta chains across the 550 to 700 repertoires, and some 11 million of these chains were shared by at least two donors. A nearest-neighbor algorithm error-corrected the raw reads and collapsed the reads into unique sequences, merging closely related sequences to remove PCR and sequencing errors. Alignment of CDR3 sequences to IMGT reference sequences was used to assign V, D and J gene segments. Each retained sequence needed at least a six-nucleotide match to both a V gene segment and a J gene segment. A rearrangement was called productive if the CDR3 had no stop codons and remained in frame with V and J, and every other rearrangement was called non-productive. Following IMGT convention, CDR3 was defined as the stretch from the second conserved V-encoded cysteine to the conserved J-encoded phenylalanine. In an earlier analysis of 500 to 650 of the donors, sequences lacking an unambiguous match to a single V gene segment were excluded. In an earlier analysis of 450 to 700 of the donors, V segments were called functional above 56.7% productive rearrangements and were called segregating when the between-donor standard deviation exceeded 5%. A statistical classification framework was built to diagnose cytomegalovirus status from the catalog of TCR beta chain sequences. A later analysis assigned V and J genes by comparing TCR nucleotide sequences with IMGT/GENE-DB human TR gene sequences. A later analysis assigned CDR3 sequences and most-parsimonious VDJ recombination scenarios with the TCRdist pipeline. A later analysis defined each TCR beta chain by its CDR3 amino acid sequence plus V-gene family, and excluded reads lacking a unique V-gene family. To address suspected cross-contamination and a sequencing artifact, a later analysis removed 450 to 700 highly shared, low-generation-probability nucleotide sequences. In a later analysis, a clonal expansion index for each public chain was calculated from normalized within-repertoire ranks of inferred template counts. In a later analysis, generation probabilities were computed using a VDJ recombination model fitted to out-of-frame rearrangements, and the results were checked against IGoR. In a later analysis, TCR-TCR, TCR-HLA and TCR-CMV co-occurrence was scored with hypergeometric tests, and a repertoire-size bias correction was applied to TCR pairs. To estimate false discovery rates, a later analysis permuted the HLA or CMV assignments 20 times. In a later analysis, co-occurring TCRs were grouped using DBSCAN, and TCRdist sequence similarity was added for clustering within HLA-allele-positive subsets. For co-occurrence clustering, repertoires with fewer than 30,000 or more than 120,000 public chains were excluded, along with about five repertoires with anomalous nucleotide sharing. TCRdb stores this immuneACCESS table with in-frame sequences only. Part of the clones is absent; in the studies checked, under half of the shortfall reflects unresolved V genes, and no reason is known for the rest. That table gives V, J and clone size, and the DNA gave D and trimming. In this sample the table shows around 170,000 clones, 81% of which occur a single time. 3.5% to 4% of the sample is in the top ten clones.

The CDR3 runs 14 amino acids, cysteine and phenylalanine included. Of all the DNA, just the CDR3 is kept, 42 bases in frame from base 1. Cut back by 4 bases and 3 bases, the V and J ends lie 10 bases apart. In the germline V gene, CDR1 corresponds to SGHAT and CDR2 to FQNNGV. Points on this clone: Its antigen remains undetermined. Qualities for individual bases were not recorded, and no much larger clone is one base off.

The cohort comprised under 700 healthy bone marrow donors. At the time of sampling, every cohort member was nominally healthy, though immune exposures that went unrecorded were likely present. The donor tested CMV seronegative, placing the donor among the 300 to 400 seronegative members of the cohort. Every donor gave a peripheral blood sample, and the peripheral blood mononuclear cells from that sample were used for TCR beta sequencing. Genomic DNA was extracted from the blood cell samples with the Qiagen DNeasy Blood Extraction Kit. Rearrangement joined TRBV11-2 to TRBJ1-5; tentative D gene TRBD1, with 6 bases matching. The TCR was taken from a man aged 50 to 59 in good health and CMV-seronegative. Source material: PBMCs. The CDR3 reads as follows: CASSSGTFNQPQHF. The DNA sequence is as follows: TGTGCCAGCAGCTCCGGGACATTCAATCAGCCCCAGCATTTT.